This TCR beta chain was recovered during a study of T cell clones after liver transplantation. Overall study: Third-party-reactive TCRbeta sequences from pre-transplant mixed lymphocyte reactions served as antigen-independent comparators. Tolerant meant at least one year fully off immunosuppression without liver enzymes above twice normal.

In the case of this clone: The target antigen is unknown.

Study-level points and caveats: Donor-reactive sequences fell more than third party-reactive ones, suggesting partial deletion.

Sequencing used immunoSEQ multiplex PCR; TCRdb keeps in-frame clones, though not all of them. The data contain roughly 120,000 clones, 90% of them seen just once; the ten biggest clones take up 0.83%. This CDR3 is 11 amino acids long. The germline V gene encodes CDR1 SGHTA and CDR2 FQGNSA. Trimming pared 5 bases from V and 1 base from J, leaving 1 base between. The material was CD4+ T cells from blood, obtained 12 months after liver transplant. The V gene is TRBV7-2, the J gene TRBJ2-3; unclear D gene. This sequence was found in a human patient who received a liver transplant. Some T cells may possibly be graft donor cells. In nucleotides, the CDR3 is TGTGCCAGCAGCCGCACAGATACGCAGTATTTT. It yields the protein CASSRTDTQYF. Combining the CDR3 with reference TRBV7-2 and TRBJ2-3 gives the whole variable domain GAGVSQSPSNKVTEKGKDVELRCDPISGHTALYWYRQSLGQGLEFLIYFQGNSAPDKSGLPSDRFSAERTGGSVSTLTIQRTQQEDSAVYLCASSRTDTQYFGPGTRLTVL.